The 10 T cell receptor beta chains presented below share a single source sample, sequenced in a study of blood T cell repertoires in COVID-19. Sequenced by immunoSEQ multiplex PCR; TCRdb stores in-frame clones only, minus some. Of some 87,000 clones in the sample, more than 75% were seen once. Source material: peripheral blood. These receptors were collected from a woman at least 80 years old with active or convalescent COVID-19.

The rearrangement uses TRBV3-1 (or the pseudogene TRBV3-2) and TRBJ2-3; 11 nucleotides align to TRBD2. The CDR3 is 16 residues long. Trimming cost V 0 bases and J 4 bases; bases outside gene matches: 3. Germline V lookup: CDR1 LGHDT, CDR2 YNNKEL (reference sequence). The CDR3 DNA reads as TGTGCCAGCAGCCAAGATCCTAGCGGGGGGTCAGATACGCAGTATTTT. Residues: CASSQDPSGGSDTQYF.

The CDR3 sequence is CASSERGQGNSLHF. CDR3 bases: TGCGCCAGCAGTGAGAGAGGACAGGGCAATTCCCTCCACTTT. The chain is built from TRBV10-2 and TRBJ1-6; TRBD1 aligns across 8 bases. The CDR3 has 14 residues. In germline, CDR1 is WSHSY, CDR2 SAAADI. V was pared by 2 bases and J by 14 bases, with 8 bases of the junction left unmatched.

The CDR3 DNA follows: TGTGCCAGCAGTTTACTGGGACTAGCGGTATACAATGAGCAGTTCTTC. Encoded protein: CASSLLGLAVYNEQFF. The chain carries TRBV28 and TRBJ2-1, with 11 bases lining up with TRBD2. Germline assignment: CDR1 MDHEN and CDR2 SYDVKM. V dropped 2 bases and J dropped 4; count of bases not matched to a gene: 4. This CDR3 is built from 16 residues.

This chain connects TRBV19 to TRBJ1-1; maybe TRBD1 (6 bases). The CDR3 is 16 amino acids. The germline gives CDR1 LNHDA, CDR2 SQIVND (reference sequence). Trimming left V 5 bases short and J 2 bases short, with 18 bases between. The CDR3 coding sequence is TGTGCCAGTAGTTCCGCACAGGGAACACTTAACACTGAAGCTTTCTTT. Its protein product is CASSSAQGTLNTEAFF.

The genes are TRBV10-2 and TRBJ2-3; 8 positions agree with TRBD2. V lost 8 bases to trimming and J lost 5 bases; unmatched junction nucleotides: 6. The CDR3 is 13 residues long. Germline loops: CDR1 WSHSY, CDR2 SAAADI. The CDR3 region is CASHGGAVDTQYF. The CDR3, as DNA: TGCGCCAGCCACGGGGGGGCCGTAGATACGCAGTATTTT.

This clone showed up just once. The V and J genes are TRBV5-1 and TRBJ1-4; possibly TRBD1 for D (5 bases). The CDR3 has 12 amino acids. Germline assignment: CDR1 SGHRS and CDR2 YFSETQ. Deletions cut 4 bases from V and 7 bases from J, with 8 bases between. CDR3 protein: CASSHQGEKLFF. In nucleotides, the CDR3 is TGCGCCAGCAGCCACCAGGGTGAAAAACTGTTTTTT.

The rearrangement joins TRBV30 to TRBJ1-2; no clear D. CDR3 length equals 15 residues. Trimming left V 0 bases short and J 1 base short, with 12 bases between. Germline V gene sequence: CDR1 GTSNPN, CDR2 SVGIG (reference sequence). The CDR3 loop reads CAWSVGPAGNYGYTF. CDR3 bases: TGTGCCTGGAGTGTAGGTCCAGCGGGTAACTATGGCTACACCTTC.

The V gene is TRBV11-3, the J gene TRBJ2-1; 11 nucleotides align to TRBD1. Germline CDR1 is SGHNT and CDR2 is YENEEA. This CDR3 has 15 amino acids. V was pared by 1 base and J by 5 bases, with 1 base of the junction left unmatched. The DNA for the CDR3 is TGTGCCAGCAGCTTAGGGGACAGGGGGGACAATGAGCAGTTCTTC. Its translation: CASSLGDRGDNEQFF.

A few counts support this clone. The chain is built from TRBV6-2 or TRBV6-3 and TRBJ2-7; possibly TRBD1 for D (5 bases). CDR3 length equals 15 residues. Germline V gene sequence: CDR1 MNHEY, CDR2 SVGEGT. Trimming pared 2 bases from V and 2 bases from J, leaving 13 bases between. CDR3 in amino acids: CASSYGQGGTYEQYF. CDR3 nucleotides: TGTGCCAGCAGTTACGGTCAGGGTGGGACCTACGAGCAGTACTTC.

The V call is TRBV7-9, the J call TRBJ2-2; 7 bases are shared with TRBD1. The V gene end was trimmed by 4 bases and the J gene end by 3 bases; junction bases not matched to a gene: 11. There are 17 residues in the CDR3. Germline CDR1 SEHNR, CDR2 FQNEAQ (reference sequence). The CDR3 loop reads CASSSTDRARDTGELFF. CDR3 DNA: TGTGCCAGCAGCTCCACAGACAGGGCTCGTGACACCGGGGAGCTGTTTTTT.